This is a list of T cell receptor beta chains from one sample in a study of blood T cell repertoires in COVID-19. Repertoires were generated with immunoSEQ multiplex PCR, while TCRdb's copy carries only in-frame clones and drops some. The sample lists fewer than 200,000 clones, about 85% seen once, with 6.5% to 9.5% in the top ten. Sequencing was performed on peripheral blood. The receptors were gathered from a woman of 80 years or more with COVID-19, enrolled during active disease. Both conserved end residues are part of each CDR3. A D gene is named only where the DNA matches it firmly. Size is stated for part of the rows, as once, few or many counts, or as a class when the clone is expanded.

.	TRBV4-2	TRBJ2-3	.	TGTGCCAGCAGCCAAGGACTGCCCGATACGCAGTATTTT	CASSQGLPDTQYF
.	TRBV5-1	TRBJ1-6	TRBD1	TGCGCCAGCAGCTTGACGGCCGCAGGGGGTAATTCACCCCTCCACTTT	CASSLTAAGGNSPLHF
.	TRBV18	TRBJ2-3	TRBD2	TGTGCCAGCTCTGGACTAGCAAGCGCAGATACGCAGTATTTT	CASSGLASADTQYF
many	TRBV4-1	TRBJ2-1	.	TGCGCCAGCAGCCGACATATTGGGGGGAGAATAAGCTCCTACAATGAGCAGTTCTTC	CASSRHIGGRISSYNEQFF
.	TRBV3-1/TRBV3-2	TRBJ1-2	.	TGTGCCAGCAGCCAAGTAGAGTACCCGGCGGGTGGCTACACCTTC	CASSQVEYPAGGYTF
once	TRBV5-1	TRBJ1-5	.	TGCGCCAGCAGCTTGTCAATTGGCGGAGGAGGCAATCAGCCCCAGCATTTT	CASSLSIGGGGNQPQHF
.	TRBV12-3/TRBV12-4	TRBJ1-5	.	TGTGCCAGCAGTTTGGGGGGGTCCCAGCATTTT	CASSLGGSQHF
.	TRBV10-3	TRBJ2-5	TRBD1	TGTGCCATCAGTGCTCGGGGACAGGGTGGGGAAGAGACCCAGTACTTC	CAISARGQGGEETQYF
.	TRBV27	TRBJ1-2	TRBD1	TGTGCCAGCAGTGCGACAGGGCACTATGGCTACACCTTC	CASSATGHYGYTF
.	TRBV2	TRBJ1-4	.	TGTGCCAGCAGTCGGGGGACGCGGAATGAAAAACTGTTTTTT	CASSRGTRNEKLFF